This entry concerns a single T cell receptor beta chain. The run depth of the assay was deep. Measured with immunoSEQ multiplex PCR; TCRdb has only the in-frame clones, and not every one. Counted here are 2 million to 2.5 million clones, more than 80% occurring once; the ten biggest clones make up around 0.4%. This sample is drawn from a study of shared clonotypes between healthy human individuals. Per the germline V gene, CDR1 is MNHNY and CDR2 is SVGAGI (reference sequence). The V and J ends lost 4 bases and 2 bases respectively, with 15 bases between them. The CDR3 spans 15 residues. Material for sequencing was naive CD4+ T cells from PBMCs. Subset denoted: CD45RA+ positively selected. This clonotype originated in a man aged 18-30 years in good health. Some clones in this sample may be carry-over from other donors' samples. This chain joins TRBV6-6 and TRBJ2-7; D is possibly TRBD1 or TRBD2 (5 bases each). The CDR3, as DNA: TGTGCCAGCAGTTCGGGGCCGCTCCTAACCTACGAGCAGTACTTC. Protein sequence: CASSSGPLLTYEQYF.